This T cell receptor beta chain was retrieved from a study of OX40 agonist ivuxolimab in advanced cancers. V lost 5 bases to trimming and J lost 7 bases, with 12 bases between them. The CDR3 consists of 13 residues. The germline gives CDR1 SEHNR, CDR2 FQNEAQ (reference sequence). Here immunoSEQ multiplex PCR was the method, and the copy in TCRdb shows in-frame clones only, minus some. Found here are tens of thousands of clones, approximately 85% of them singletons; the top ten hold around a sixth. This clone has more than one count but fewer than ten. In the same sample, other DNA sequences code for this CDR3.

The clonotype originates from an adult with an advanced solid tumor such as melanoma, head and neck, liver or kidney cancer. V gene TRBV7-9 combines with J gene TRBJ1-5; D might be TRBD1 (5 bases). Here the sequenced sample was CD4+ or CD8+ T cells sorted from blood, taken in a trial of the OX40 agonist ivuxolimab. The CDR3 DNA reads TGTGCCAGCAGCCTTGGAGGGGACCAGCCCCAGCATTTT. The encoded protein is CASSLGGDQPQHF.